The rows below give T cell receptor beta chains drawn from one sample of a study of CD8 T cells in Susac syndrome. One entry per CDR3 protein results from TCRdb running MiXCR on the immunoSEQ multiplex PCR reads. The table lists tens of thousands of distinct CDR3 sequences, nearly 96% of them singletons. The sequencing input was CD4+ T cells from PBMCs. The source of these receptors is a human donor with multiple sclerosis. Each CDR3 is given with its conserved first and last residue. A D gene is named only where the DNA matches it firmly. Not every row has a clone size; where given, it reads once, few, many or a size class.

j_call clone_size d_call v_call cdr3_nt cdr3_aa
TRBJ2-1 NA NA TRBV20-1 TGCAGTGCCCAGACACAGGGCTACAATGAGCAGTTCTTC CSAQTQGYNEQFF
TRBJ2-7 NA NA TRBV6-6 TGTGCCAGCAGACTTATGACGGGCTCCTACGAGCAGTACTTC CASRLMTGSYEQYF
TRBJ2-5 NA NA TRBV13 TGTGCCAGCAGCTTAGGGTTGGCAGGGCCAGAGACCCAGTACTTC CASSLGLAGPETQYF
TRBJ1-1 NA NA TRBV20-1 TGCAGTGCCTTGGACGGGAACACTGAAGCTTTCTTT CSALDGNTEAFF
TRBJ1-1 NA NA TRBV6-5 TGTGCCAGCAGCCGGGGAGAGGGCGCTGAAGCTTTCTTT CASSRGEGAEAFF
TRBJ2-5 NA TRBD1 TRBV7-2 TGTGCCAGCAGCTTAGGCCCTACAGGGGGCCAAGAGACCCAGTACTTC CASSLGPTGGQETQYF
TRBJ2-7 once TRBD1 TRBV5-1 TGCGCCAGCAGCTTGACCCGGGACAGGGCCCCCTACGAGCAGTACTTC CASSLTRDRAPYEQYF
TRBJ1-6 NA NA TRBV7-3 TGTGCCAGCAGCTTAACGGGGGCATATAATTCACCCCTCCACTTT CASSLTGAYNSPLHF
TRBJ2-3 NA TRBD2 TRBV12-3/TRBV12-4 TGTGCCAGCAGTTCTCCCGCTAGCGGGGGGTTCTCTAGCACAGATACGCAGTATTTT CASSSPASGGFSSTDTQYF
TRBJ2-1 NA TRBD2 TRBV11-3 TGTGCCAGCAGCGAGAGCGGAGCGGGGGTATACAATGAGCAGTTCTTC CASSESGAGVYNEQFF
TRBJ2-7 NA NA TRBV5-1 TGCGCCAGCAGCTTGAGAGGGGGTTACTCCTACGAGCAGTACTTC CASSLRGGYSYEQYF
TRBJ2-3 once NA TRBV4-3 TGCGCCAGCAGCCAAGTTTCAGGGGGCACAGATACGCAGTATTTT CASSQVSGGTDTQYF
TRBJ2-1 NA NA TRBV29-1 TGCAGCGTTGAGTTTAGCTCCTACAATGAGCAGTTCTTC CSVEFSSYNEQFF
TRBJ1-1 NA NA TRBV6-5 TGTGCCAGCAGTTACACGAAGACAGGTGGCACTGAAGCTTTCTTT CASSYTKTGGTEAFF
TRBJ2-1 NA TRBD2 TRBV20-1 TGCAGTGCTGGGACTAGGGGGAATGAGCAGTTCTTC CSAGTRGNEQFF
TRBJ2-7 NA NA TRBV12-3/TRBV12-4 TGTGCCAGCAGTTTAATCCCCTTTTACGAGCAGTACTTC CASSLIPFYEQYF
TRBJ2-2 NA NA TRBV12-3/TRBV12-4 TGTGCCAGCAGCCTTAGCCCGAACACCGGGGAGCTGTTTTTT CASSLSPNTGELFF
TRBJ2-5 NA NA TRBV12-3/TRBV12-4 TGTGCCAGCAGTTTAGACGACAACCAAGAGACCCAGTACTTC CASSLDDNQETQYF
TRBJ1-6 NA NA TRBV20-1 TGCAGTGCTAGATTGAATAATTCACCCCTCCACTTT CSARLNNSPLHF
TRBJ1-4 NA NA TRBV30 TGTGCCTGGAGTGGGGCGGTGGAGGAAAAACTGTTTTTT CAWSGAVEEKLFF
TRBJ2-7 NA NA TRBV6-5 TGTGCCAGCAGTTTAGGACACGAGCAGTACTTC CASSLGHEQYF
TRBJ2-2 NA NA TRBV29-1 TGCAGCGTTGGACTGCCCGTGGGCGGGGAGCTGTTTTTT CSVGLPVGGELFF
TRBJ2-3 NA NA TRBV7-9 TGTGCCAGCAGCCTCGGCATAGTAGGACTGTCTAGCACAGATACGCAGTATTTT CASSLGIVGLSSTDTQYF